The rows below give T cell receptor beta chains drawn from one sample of a study of T-cell reconstitution after alpha-beta-depleted transplantation in children. TCRdb reprocessed the PCR reads via MiXCR and lists one record per CDR3 protein. This sample has 490,000 or so distinct CDR3 sequences; under 15% occur once, and the top ten carry around 6%. The sequences come from PBMCs from the stem cell graft donor, collected from the stem cell graft. The receptors shown here come from a human donor who donated a stem cell graft to a child with combined immunodeficiency. CDR3s include the opening cysteine and the closing phenylalanine or tryptophan. D genes are given only for firm matches. The size field is filled for only some rows; it gives once, few, many or a size class.

j_call | d_call | v_call | clone_size | cdr3_nt | cdr3_aa
TRBJ1-3 | . | TRBV6-5 | many | TGTGCCAGCAGTTACTCGATATGGGGAAACACCATATATTTT | CASSYSIWGNTIYF
TRBJ2-2 | . | TRBV7-8 | many | TGTGCCAGCAGGCCTAACATAAAGAACACCGGGGAGCTGTTTTTT | CASRPNIKNTGELFF
TRBJ1-5 | . | TRBV7-8 | few | TGTGCCAGCAGCCCCCACAAGGATCAGCCCCAGCATTTT | CASSPHKDQPQHF
TRBJ2-2 | TRBD1 | TRBV10-3 | many | TGTGCCATCAGCACAGGGACAGGGGCCCATCGGGAGCTGTTTTTT | CAISTGTGAHRELFF
TRBJ2-5 | TRBD2 | TRBV18 | few | TGTGCCAGCTCACCGGATGTACTAGCGGGAGCTGAGACCCAGTACTTC | CASSPDVLAGAETQYF
TRBJ2-7 | TRBD2 | TRBV12-3/TRBV12-4 | . | TGTGCCAGCAGTTTTATGGGGTTGGGGGGGGAGCAGTACTTC | CASSFMGLGGEQYF
TRBJ2-3 | . | TRBV5-1 | . | TGCGCCAGCAGCTCGGACAGAACTCCCACAGATACGCAGTATTTT | CASSSDRTPTDTQYF
TRBJ2-1 | . | TRBV3-1 | few | TGTGCCAGCAGCCAAGGGGCGGGCGAGCAGTTCTTC | CASSQGAGEQFF
TRBJ1-2 | TRBD1 | TRBV5-1 | . | TGCGCCAGCAGCTTACACCCCGGGACAGGGGTAAATTTTGGCTACACCTTC | CASSLHPGTGVNFGYTF
TRBJ1-3 | . | TRBV2 | many | TGTGCCAGCAGTGAGACAGGAAACACCATATATTTT | CASSETGNTIYF
TRBJ2-1 | . | TRBV12-3/TRBV12-4 | . | TGTGCCCTCAGCAAACAGGGCCATGAGCAGTTCTTC | CALSKQGHEQFF
TRBJ2-3 | TRBD2 | TRBV20-1 | . | TGCAGTGCTAGCACCGGGACTAGCCCGACAGATACGCAGTATTTT | CSASTGTSPTDTQYF
TRBJ1-1 | . | TRBV20-1 | many | TGCAGTGCAGGGGGGGGGACAACGAACACTGAAGCTTTCTTT | CSAGGGTTNTEAFF
TRBJ2-7 | TRBD1 | TRBV29-1 | few | TGCAGCGTAACCGGGACAGGGAAAACCTACGAGCAGTACTTC | CSVTGTGKTYEQYF
TRBJ2-1 | . | TRBV15 | . | TGTGCCACCCGGAGAGTAGGCCACAATGAGCAGTTCTTC | CATRRVGHNEQFF
TRBJ2-1 | TRBD2 | TRBV7-2 | few | TGTGCCAGCAGCTTAGCCCTTGTTGGCGGGAGAGCTAATGAGCAGTTCTTC | CASSLALVGGRANEQFF
TRBJ2-2 | . | TRBV5-6 | . | TGTGCCAGCAGCTCCATCGGCCCCCGCACCGGGGAGCTGTTTTTT | CASSSIGPRTGELFF
TRBJ2-2 | TRBD1 | TRBV12-3/TRBV12-4 | many | TGTGCCAGCAGTTCAGGGACAGGCGCTACCGGGGAGCTGTTTTTT | CASSSGTGATGELFF
TRBJ2-7 | TRBD2 | TRBV20-1 | . | TGCAGTGCTAGTGGCGGGGGGGCCTACGAGCAGTACTTC | CSASGGGAYEQYF
TRBJ2-3 | . | TRBV21-1 | many | TGTGCCAGCATTTGTCCGAGCACAGATACGCAGTATTTT | CASICPSTDTQYF
TRBJ2-7 | . | TRBV28 | . | TGTGCCAGCAGTCTACCCGGCGAGTACGAGCAGTACTTC | CASSLPGEYEQYF
TRBJ2-7 | . | TRBV27 | many | TGTGCCAGCAGTCCAGGCTTCTGGGCCTACGAGCAGTACTTC | CASSPGFWAYEQYF
TRBJ2-7 | . | TRBV7-9 | few | TGTGCCAGCAGCGCTGCCAACGAGCAGTACTTC | CASSAANEQYF